This T cell receptor (beta chain) is from a study of human thymus T cells. Looked up from germline, CDR1 is SNHLY and CDR2 is FYNNEI. V lost 8 bases to trimming and J lost 5 bases, with 14 bases between them. This CDR3 region has 13 residues. TCRdb's copy holds only in-frame clones and misses some; the assay was immunoSEQ multiplex PCR. The sample consists of about 60,000 clones, 94% of them appearing once. Infants served as donors; they were healthy and Finnish and were having corrective surgery for congenital heart defects. During surgery, about 0.5-1 mL peripheral blood was drawn from four of eight donors.

Sequenced material: blood. The sequence was obtained from a boy under two years old with a congenital heart defect but otherwise immunologically healthy. This chain links TRBV2 with TRBJ2-3; no clear D. CDR3 sequence (DNA): TGTGCCAGCCTAGATTGGGTAGGAGATACGCAGTATTTT. Amino acid sequence: CASLDWVGDTQYF.